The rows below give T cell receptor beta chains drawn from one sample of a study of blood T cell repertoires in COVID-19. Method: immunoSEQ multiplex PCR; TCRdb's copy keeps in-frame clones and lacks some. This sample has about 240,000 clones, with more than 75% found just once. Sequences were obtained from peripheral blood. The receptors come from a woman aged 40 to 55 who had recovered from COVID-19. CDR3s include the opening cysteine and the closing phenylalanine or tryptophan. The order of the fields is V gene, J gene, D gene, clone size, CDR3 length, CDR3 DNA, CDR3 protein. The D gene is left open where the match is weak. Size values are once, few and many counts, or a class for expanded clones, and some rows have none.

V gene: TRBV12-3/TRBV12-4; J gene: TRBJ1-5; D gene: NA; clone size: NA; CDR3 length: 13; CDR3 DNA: TGTGCCAGCAGCGCGGACAGAGATCAGCCCCAGCATTTT; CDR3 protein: CASSADRDQPQHF
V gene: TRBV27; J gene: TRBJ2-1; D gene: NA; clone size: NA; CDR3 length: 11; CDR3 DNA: TGTGCCAGCGGGCCATACAATGAGCAGTTCTTC; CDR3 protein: CASGPYNEQFF
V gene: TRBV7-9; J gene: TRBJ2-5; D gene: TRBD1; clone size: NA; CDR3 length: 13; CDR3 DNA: TGTGCCAGCAGTCGCGACAGGGGAGAGACCCAGTACTTC; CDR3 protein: CASSRDRGETQYF
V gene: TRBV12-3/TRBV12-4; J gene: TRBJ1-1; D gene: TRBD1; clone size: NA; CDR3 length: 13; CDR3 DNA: TGTGCCAGCAGGCATGACAGGGCCACTGAAGCTTTCTTT; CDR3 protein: CASRHDRATEAFF
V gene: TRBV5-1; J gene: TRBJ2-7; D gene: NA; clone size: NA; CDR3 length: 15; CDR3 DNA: TGCGCCAGCAGCTCGGGGGGCTCGTCTCCCTACGAGCAGTACTTC; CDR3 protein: CASSSGGSSPYEQYF
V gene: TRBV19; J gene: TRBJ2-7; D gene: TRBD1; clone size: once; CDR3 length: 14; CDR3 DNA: TGTGCCAGTACGCCGGGACAGGGTGCCTACGAGCAGTACTTC; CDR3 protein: CASTPGQGAYEQYF
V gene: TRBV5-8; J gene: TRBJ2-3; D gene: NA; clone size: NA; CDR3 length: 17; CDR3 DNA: TGTGCCAGCAGCTTCCATACGCGGTCTGCCCGAACAGATACGCAGTATTTT; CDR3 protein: CASSFHTRSARTDTQYF
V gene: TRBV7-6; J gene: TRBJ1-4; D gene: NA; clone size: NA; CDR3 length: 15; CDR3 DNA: TGTGCCAGCAGCTTAGATGTAACAGGAGAAGAAAAACTGTTTTTT; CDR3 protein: CASSLDVTGEEKLFF
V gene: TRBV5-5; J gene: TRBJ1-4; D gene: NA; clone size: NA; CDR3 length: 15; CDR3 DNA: TGTGCCAGCAGCCCCCCAGGCCCGTCTAATGAAAAACTGTTTTTT; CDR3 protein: CASSPPGPSNEKLFF
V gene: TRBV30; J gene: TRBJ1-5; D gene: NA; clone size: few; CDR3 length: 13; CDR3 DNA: TGTGCCTGGGGCGGGGGGGGTCGGCAGCCCCAGCATTTT; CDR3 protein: CAWGGGGRQPQHF
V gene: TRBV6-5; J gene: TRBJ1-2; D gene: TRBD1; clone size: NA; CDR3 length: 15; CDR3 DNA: TGTGCCAGCAGACCCCAAACAGGGGTTGGCTATGGCTACACCTTC; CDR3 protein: CASRPQTGVGYGYTF
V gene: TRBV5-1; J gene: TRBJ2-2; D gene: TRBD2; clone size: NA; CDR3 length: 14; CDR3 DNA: TGCGCCAGCAGCGGAGCGGGACTTGCCGGGGAGCTGTTTTTT; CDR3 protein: CASSGAGLAGELFF
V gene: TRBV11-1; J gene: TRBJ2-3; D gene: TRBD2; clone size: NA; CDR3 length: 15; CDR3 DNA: TGTGCCAGCAGCATACTAGCGGACCGCACAGATACGCAGTATTTT; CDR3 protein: CASSILADRTDTQYF
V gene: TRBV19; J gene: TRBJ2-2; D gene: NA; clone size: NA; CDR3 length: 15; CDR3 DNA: TGTGCCAGTAGTATACGGACTACCCGAACCGGGGAGCTGTTTTTT; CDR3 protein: CASSIRTTRTGELFF
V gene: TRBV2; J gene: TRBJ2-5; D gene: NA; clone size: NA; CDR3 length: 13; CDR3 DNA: TGTGCCAGCAGTTGGGGGGACCCAGAGGCCCAGTACTTC; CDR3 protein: CASSWGDPEAQYF
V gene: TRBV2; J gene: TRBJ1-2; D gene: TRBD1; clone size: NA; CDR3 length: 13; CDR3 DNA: TGTGCCAGCAGAACCCCGACAGGGAACGGCTACACCTTC; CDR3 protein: CASRTPTGNGYTF
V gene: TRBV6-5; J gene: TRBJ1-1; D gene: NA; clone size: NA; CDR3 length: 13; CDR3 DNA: TGTGCCAGCAGTTCGTTCCGGAACACTGAAGCTTTCTTT; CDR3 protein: CASSSFRNTEAFF
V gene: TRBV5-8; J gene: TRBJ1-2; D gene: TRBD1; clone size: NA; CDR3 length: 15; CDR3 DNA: TGTGCCAGCAGCGCAAGACAGGGACTTAACTATGGCTACACCTTC; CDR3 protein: CASSARQGLNYGYTF
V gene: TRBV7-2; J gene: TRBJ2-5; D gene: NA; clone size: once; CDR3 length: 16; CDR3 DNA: TGTGCCAGCAGCTTGAGGGCAGGGGAGCCACAAGAGACCCAGTACTTC; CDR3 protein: CASSLRAGEPQETQYF
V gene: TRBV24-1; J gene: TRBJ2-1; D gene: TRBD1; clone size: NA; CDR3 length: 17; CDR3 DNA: TGTGCCCCCCCCCGGGACAGGCGCTCTCATCCCTACAATGAGCAGTTCTTC; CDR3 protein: CAPPRDRRSHPYNEQFF
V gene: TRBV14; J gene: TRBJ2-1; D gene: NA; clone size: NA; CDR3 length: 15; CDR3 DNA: TGTGCCAGCAGCTCCAGGCCCACGTTGGTCAATGAGCAGTTCTTC; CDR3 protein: CASSSRPTLVNEQFF
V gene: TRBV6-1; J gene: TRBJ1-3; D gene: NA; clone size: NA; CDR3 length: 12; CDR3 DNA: TGTGCCAGCAGTGAAGTTAGAAACACCATATATTTT; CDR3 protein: CASSEVRNTIYF
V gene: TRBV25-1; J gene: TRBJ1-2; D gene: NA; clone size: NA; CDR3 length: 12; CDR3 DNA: TGTGCCAGCAGGGCTGACAGGTATGGCTACACCTTC; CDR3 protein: CASRADRYGYTF
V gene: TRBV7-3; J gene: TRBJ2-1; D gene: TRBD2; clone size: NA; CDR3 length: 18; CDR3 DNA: TGTGCCAGCAGCCCAAAGGGGACCCTAGCGGGACCCTACAATGAGCAGTTCTTC; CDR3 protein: CASSPKGTLAGPYNEQFF
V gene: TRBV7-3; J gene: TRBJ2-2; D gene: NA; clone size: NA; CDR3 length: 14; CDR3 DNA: TGTGCCAGCAGCCCCACACAAAGGGGCGGGGAGCTGTTTTTT; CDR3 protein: CASSPTQRGGELFF
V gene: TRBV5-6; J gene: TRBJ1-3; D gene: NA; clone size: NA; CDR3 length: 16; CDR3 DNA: TGTGCCAGCAGCCCCGGGATGTCCTCTTCTGGAAACACCATATATTTT; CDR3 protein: CASSPGMSSSGNTIYF
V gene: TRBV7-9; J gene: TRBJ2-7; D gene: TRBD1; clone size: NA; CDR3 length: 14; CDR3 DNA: TGTGCCAGCAGCTTAACCGGGACAGTCTACGAGCAGTACTTC; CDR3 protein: CASSLTGTVYEQYF
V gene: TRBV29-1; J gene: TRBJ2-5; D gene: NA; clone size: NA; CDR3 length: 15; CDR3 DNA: TGCAGCGTTGCGGGCGGGGTCGTTCGCCAAGAGACCCAGTACTTC; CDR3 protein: CSVAGGVVRQETQYF